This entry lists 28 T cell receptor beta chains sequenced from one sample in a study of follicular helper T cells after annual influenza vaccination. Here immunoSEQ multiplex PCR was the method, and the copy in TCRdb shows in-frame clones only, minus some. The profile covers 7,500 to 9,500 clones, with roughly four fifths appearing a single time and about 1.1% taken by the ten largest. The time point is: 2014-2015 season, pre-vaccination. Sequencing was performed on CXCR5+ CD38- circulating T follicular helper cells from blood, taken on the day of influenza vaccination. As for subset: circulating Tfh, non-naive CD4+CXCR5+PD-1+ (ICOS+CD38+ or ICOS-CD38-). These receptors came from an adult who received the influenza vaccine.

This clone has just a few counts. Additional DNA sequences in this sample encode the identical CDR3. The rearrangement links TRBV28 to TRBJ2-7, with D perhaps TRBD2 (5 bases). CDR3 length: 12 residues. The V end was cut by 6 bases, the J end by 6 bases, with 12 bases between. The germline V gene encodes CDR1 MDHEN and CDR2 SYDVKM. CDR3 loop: CASSLPGSEQYF. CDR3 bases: TGTGCCAGCAGCCTCCCGGGATCCGAGCAGTACTTC.

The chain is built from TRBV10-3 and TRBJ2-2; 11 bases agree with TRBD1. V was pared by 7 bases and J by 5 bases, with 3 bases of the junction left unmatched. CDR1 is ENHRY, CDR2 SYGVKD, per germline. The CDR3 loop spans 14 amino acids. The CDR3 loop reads CAIKGTGGTGELFF. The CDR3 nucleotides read TGTGCCATCAAGGGGACAGGGGGGACCGGGGAGCTGTTTTTT.

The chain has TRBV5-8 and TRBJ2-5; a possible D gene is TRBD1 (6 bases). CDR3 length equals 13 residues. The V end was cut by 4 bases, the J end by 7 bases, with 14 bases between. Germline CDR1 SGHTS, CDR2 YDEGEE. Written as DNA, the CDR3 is TGTGCCAGCAGCGGAGTAACCAGGGGGACCCAGTACTTC. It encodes CASSGVTRGTQYF.

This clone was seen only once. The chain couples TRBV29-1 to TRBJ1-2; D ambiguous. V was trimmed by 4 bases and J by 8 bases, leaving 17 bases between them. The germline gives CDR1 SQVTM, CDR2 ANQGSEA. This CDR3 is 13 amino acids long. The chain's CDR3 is CSVGRQAYEGYTF. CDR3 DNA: TGCAGCGTTGGACGCCAAGCCTACGAAGGCTACACCTTC.

The DNA for the CDR3 is TGTGCCAGCAGGCGGGGGACTATCCCTGTGAAGACCCAGTACTTC. Its protein product is CASRRGTIPVKTQYF. The V call is TRBV6-5, the J call TRBJ2-5; 7 nucleotides line up with TRBD2. CDR1 and CDR2 from the germline V gene are MNHEY and SVGAGI. The ends lost 6 bases at V and 6 bases at J; junction bases unmatched: 13. The CDR3 has 15 residues.

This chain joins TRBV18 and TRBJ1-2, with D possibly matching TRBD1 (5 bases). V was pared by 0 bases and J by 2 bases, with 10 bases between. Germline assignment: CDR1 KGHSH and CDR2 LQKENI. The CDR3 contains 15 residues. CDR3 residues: CASSPPTDGNYGYTF. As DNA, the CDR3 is TGTGCCAGCTCACCACCGACAGACGGAAACTATGGCTACACCTTC.

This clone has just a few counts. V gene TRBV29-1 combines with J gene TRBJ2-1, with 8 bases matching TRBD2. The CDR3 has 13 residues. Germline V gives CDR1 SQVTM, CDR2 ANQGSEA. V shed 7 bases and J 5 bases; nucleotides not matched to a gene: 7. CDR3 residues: CSGGGGGHNEQFF. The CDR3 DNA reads TGCAGCGGCGGGGGCGGGGGGCACAATGAGCAGTTCTTC.

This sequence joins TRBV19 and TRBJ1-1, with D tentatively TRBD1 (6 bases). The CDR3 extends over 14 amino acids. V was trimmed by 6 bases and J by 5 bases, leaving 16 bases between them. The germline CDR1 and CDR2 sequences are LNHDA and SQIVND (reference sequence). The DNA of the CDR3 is TGTGCCAGTAGCATCGAATGGGGGCGAACTGAAGCTTTCTTT. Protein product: CASSIEWGRTEAFF.

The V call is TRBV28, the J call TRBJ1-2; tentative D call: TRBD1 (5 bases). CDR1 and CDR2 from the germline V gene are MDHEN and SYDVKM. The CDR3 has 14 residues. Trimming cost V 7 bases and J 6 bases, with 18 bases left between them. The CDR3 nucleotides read TGTGCCAGCAACAGACAGAGCCCCCGGCATGGCTACACCTTC. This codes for CASNRQSPRHGYTF.

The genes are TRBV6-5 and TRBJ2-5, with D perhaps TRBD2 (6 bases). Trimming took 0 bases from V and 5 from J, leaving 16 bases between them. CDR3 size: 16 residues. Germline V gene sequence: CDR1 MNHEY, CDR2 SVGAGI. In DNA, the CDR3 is TGTGCCAGCAGTTACTCGGAGGCGGGGAAGCGGGAGACCCAGTACTTC. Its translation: CASSYSEAGKRETQYF.

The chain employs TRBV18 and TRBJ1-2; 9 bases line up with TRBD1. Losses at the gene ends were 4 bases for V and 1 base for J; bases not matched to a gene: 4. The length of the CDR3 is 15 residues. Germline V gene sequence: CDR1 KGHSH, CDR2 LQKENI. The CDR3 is CASSQRQGDNYGYTF. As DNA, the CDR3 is TGTGCCAGCTCACAGAGACAGGGGGATAACTATGGCTACACCTTC.

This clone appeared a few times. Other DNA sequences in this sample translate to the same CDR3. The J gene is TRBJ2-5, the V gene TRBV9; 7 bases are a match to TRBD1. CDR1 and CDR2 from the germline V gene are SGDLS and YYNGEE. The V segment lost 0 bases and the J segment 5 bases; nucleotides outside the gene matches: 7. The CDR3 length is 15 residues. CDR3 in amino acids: CASSVEGAGGETQYF. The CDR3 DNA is TGTGCCAGCAGCGTAGAGGGGGCGGGTGGGGAGACCCAGTACTTC.

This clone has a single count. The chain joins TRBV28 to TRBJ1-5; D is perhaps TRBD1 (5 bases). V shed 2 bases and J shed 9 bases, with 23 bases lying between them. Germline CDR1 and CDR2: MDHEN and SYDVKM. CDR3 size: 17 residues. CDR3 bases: TGTGCCAGCAGTTTAGAAACAACCGGGACGAAGAGACGGCCCCAGCATTTT. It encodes CASSLETTGTKRRPQHF.

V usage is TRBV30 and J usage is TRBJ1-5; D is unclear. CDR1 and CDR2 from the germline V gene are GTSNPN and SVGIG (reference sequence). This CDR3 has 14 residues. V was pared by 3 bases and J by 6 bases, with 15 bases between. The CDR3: CAWSHGMGGQPQHF. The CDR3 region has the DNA TGTGCCTGGAGCCACGGCATGGGCGGTCAGCCCCAGCATTTT.

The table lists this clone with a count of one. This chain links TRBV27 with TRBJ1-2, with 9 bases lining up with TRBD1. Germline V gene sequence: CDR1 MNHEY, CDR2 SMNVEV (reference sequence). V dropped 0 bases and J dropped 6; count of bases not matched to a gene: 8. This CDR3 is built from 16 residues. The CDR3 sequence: CASSLSKGQGRNGYTF. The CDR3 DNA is TGTGCCAGCAGTTTATCGAAGGGACAGGGAAGGAATGGCTACACCTTC.

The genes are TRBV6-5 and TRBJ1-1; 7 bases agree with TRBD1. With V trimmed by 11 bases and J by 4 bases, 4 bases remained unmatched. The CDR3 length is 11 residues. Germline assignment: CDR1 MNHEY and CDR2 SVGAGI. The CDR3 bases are TGTGCCTCAGGGGGGGTCACTGAAGCTTTCTTT. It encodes CASGGVTEAFF.

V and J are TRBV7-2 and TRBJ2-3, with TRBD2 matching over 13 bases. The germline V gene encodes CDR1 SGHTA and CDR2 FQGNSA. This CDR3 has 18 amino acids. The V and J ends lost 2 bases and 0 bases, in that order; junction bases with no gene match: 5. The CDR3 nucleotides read TGTGCCAGCAGCTTAACGGGACTAGCGGGGAGCAGCACAGATACGCAGTATTTT. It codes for CASSLTGLAGSSTDTQYF.

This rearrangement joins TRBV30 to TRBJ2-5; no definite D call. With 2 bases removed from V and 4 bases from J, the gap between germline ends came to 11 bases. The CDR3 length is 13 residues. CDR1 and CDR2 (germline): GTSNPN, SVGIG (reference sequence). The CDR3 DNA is TGTGCCTGGAGTCCCGGGCTGGTAGAGACCCAGTACTTC. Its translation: CAWSPGLVETQYF.

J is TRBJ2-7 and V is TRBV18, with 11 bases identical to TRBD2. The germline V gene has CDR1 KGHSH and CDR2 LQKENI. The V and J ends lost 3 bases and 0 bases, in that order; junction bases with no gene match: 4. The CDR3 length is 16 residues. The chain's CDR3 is CASSPPSGGNSYEQYF. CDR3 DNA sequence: TGTGCCAGCTCACCCCCTAGCGGGGGGAACTCCTACGAGCAGTACTTC.

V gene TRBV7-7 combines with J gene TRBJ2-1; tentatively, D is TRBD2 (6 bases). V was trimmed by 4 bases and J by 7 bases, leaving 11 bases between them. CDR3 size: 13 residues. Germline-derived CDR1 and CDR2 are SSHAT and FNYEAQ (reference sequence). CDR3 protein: CASSSLEGNEQFF. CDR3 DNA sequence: TGTGCCAGCAGCTCCTTGGAGGGGAATGAGCAGTTCTTC.

CDR3 sequence reads: CASSILFNSNQPQHF. DNA for the CDR3: TGTGCCAGTAGTATTTTATTTAATAGCAATCAGCCCCAGCATTTT. The chain employs TRBV19 and TRBJ1-5; the D is unclear. Germline V CDR1 and CDR2: LNHDA, SQIVND (reference sequence). The CDR3 is 15 residues long. V lost 3 bases and J 0 bases, leaving 9 bases between the germline ends.

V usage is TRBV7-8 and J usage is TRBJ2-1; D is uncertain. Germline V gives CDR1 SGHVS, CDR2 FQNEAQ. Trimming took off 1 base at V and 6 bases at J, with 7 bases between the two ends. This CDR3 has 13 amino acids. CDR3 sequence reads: CASSLVKGNEQFF. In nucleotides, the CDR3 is TGTGCCAGCAGCTTAGTTAAGGGCAATGAGCAGTTCTTC.

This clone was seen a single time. The CDR3 sequence is CASSIGAQGGATYEQYF. The CDR3 DNA follows: TGTGCCAGTAGTATAGGGGCCCAAGGCGGGGCTACCTACGAGCAGTACTTC. The genes are TRBV19 and TRBJ2-7; D perhaps matches TRBD2 (6 bases). V gave up 1 base and J gave up 2 bases, with 18 bases separating them. From germline, CDR1 is LNHDA and CDR2 SQIVND (reference sequence). There are 17 residues in the CDR3.

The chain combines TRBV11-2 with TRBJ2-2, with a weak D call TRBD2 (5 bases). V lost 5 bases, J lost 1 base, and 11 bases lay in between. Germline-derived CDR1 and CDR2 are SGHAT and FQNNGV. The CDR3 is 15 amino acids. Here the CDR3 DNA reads TGTGCCAGCAGCCTGGACTTTATGAACACCGGGGAGCTGTTTTTT. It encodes CASSLDFMNTGELFF. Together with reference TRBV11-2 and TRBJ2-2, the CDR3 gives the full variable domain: EAGVAQSPRYKIIEKRQSVAFWCNPISGHATLYWYQQILGQGPKLLIQFQNNGVVDDSQLPKDRFSAERLKGVDSTLKIQPAKLEDSAVYLCASSLDFMNTGELFFGEGSRLTVL.

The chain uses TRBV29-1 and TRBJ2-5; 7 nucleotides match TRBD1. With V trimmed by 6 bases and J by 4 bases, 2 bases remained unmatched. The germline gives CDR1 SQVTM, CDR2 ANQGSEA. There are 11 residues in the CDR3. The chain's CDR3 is CSVGDRETQYF. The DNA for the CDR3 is TGCAGCGTGGGGGACAGAGAGACCCAGTACTTC.

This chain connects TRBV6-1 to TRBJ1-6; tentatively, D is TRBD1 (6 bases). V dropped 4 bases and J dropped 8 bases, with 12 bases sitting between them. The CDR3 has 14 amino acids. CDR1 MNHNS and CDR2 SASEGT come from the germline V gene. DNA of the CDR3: TGTGCCAGCAGTGCCACAGGGCGTGATTCACCCCTCCACTTT. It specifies CASSATGRDSPLHF.

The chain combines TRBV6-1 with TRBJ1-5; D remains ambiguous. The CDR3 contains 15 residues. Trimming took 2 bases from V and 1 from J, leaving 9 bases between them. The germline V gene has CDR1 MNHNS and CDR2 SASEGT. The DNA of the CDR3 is TGTGCCAGCAGTGAACGTGTCATCAGCAATCAGCCCCAGCATTTT. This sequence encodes CASSERVISNQPQHF.

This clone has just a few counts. The CDR3, as DNA: TGTGCCACCTACCGGAGAGCTAACTCCTATAATTCACCCCTCCACTTT. It yields the protein CATYRRANSYNSPLHF. V and J are TRBV5-4 and TRBJ1-6, with D uncertain. The V end was cut by 9 bases, the J end by 0 bases, with 16 bases between. The CDR3 totals 16 residues. The germline gives CDR1 SGHNT, CDR2 YYREEE (reference sequence).